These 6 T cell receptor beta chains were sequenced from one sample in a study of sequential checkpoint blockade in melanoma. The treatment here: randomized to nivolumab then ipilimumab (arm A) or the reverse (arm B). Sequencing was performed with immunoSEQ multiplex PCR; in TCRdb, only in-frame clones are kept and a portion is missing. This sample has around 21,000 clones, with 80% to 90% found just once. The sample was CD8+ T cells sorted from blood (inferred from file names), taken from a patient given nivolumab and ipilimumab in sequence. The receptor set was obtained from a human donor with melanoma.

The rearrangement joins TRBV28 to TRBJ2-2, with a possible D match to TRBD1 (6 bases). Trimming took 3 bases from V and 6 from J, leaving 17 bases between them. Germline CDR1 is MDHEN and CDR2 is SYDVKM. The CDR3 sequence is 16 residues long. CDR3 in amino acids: CASSFRAGVSSGELFF. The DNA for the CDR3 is TGTGCCAGCAGTTTCCGGGCAGGGGTTTCCTCCGGGGAGCTGTTTTTT. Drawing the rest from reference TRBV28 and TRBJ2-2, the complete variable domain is DVKVTQSSRYLVKRTGEKVFLECVQDMDHENMFWYRQDPGLGLRLIYFSYDVKMKEKGDIPEGYSVSREKKERFSLILESASTNQTSMYLCASSFRAGVSSGELFFGEGSRLTVL.

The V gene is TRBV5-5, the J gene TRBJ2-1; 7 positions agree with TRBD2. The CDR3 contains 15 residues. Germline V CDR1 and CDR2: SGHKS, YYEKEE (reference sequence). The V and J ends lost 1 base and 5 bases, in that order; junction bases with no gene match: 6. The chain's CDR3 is CASSLFASGNNEQFF. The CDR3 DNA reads TGTGCCAGCAGCTTGTTTGCTAGCGGAAACAATGAGCAGTTCTTC.

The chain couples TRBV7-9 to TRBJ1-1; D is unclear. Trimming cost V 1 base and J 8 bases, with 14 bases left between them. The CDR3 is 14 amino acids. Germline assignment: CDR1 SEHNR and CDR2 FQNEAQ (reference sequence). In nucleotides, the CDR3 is TGTGCCAGCAGCTTAGAATTCCGGGTCCCCGAAGCTTTCTTT. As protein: CASSLEFRVPEAFF. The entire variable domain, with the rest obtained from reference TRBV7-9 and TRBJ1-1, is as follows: DTGVSQNPRHKITKRGQNVTFRCDPISEHNRLYWYRQTLGQGPEFLTYFQNEAQLEKSRLLSDRFSAERPKGSFSTLEIQRTEQGDSAMYLCASSLEFRVPEAFFGQGTRLTVV.

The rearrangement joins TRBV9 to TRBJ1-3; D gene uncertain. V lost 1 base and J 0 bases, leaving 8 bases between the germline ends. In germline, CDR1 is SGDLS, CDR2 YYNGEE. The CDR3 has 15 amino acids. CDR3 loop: CASSVFSGSGNTIYF. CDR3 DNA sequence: TGTGCCAGCAGCGTATTTTCGGGCTCTGGAAACACCATATATTTT.

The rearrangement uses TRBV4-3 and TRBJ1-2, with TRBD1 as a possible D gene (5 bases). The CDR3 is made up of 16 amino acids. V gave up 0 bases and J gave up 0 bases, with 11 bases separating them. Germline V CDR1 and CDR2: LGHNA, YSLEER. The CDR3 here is CASSQDGADSNYGYTF. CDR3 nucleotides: TGCGCCAGCAGCCAAGATGGGGCAGACTCTAACTATGGCTACACCTTC.

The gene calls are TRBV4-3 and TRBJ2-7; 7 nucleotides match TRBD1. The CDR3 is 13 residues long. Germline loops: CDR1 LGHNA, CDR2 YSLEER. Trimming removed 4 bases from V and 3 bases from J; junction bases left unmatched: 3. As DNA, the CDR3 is TGCGCCAGCAGCCCGCAGGGGGACTACGAGCAGTACTTC. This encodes CASSPQGDYEQYF.